This TCR beta chain was sequenced in a study of shared T cell receptors in the human thymus. Only in-frame clones appear in the TCRdb table, and some are missing; sequencing was by immunoSEQ multiplex PCR. The sample holds hundreds of thousands of clones, about 87% seen once. The V gene's germline CDR1 is MGHRA and CDR2 YSYEKL. There are 15 residues in the CDR3. The V and J ends lost 2 bases and 7 bases, in that order; junction bases with no gene match: 4. This same sample was also taken into another study, of human thymus T cells.

Sequencing was done on a sample of thymocytes. The chain employs TRBV4-1 and TRBJ2-7; 14 bases match TRBD2. This clonotype was obtained from a boy in the first two years of life with a congenital heart defect. The CDR3 loop reads CASSQRLAGGWEQYF. The CDR3 region has the DNA TGCGCCAGCAGCCAAAGACTAGCGGGAGGGTGGGAGCAGTACTTC.